This T cell receptor (beta chain) came from a study of T-cell memory formation after mild COVID-19. Notes on the study in general: Memory cells collected pre-infection included some clones that later responded, suggesting cross-reactive memory joined. Among clones contracting day 15 to 85, CD4/CD8 was balanced, whereas later expanders leaned CD4+.

Constant-segment primers were used for 5'RACE, and the resulting TCR alpha and TCR beta cDNA libraries carried sample barcodes and UMIs. TCRdb used MiXCR to reprocess the 5' RACE reads, holding one entry per CDR3 protein. The sample lists under 450,000 distinct CDR3 sequences; 13% to 15% were seen once. Germline trimming cut 0 bases from V and 14 bases from J; bases unmatched to any gene: 5. Germline assignment: CDR1 SGHTA and CDR2 FQGNSA. The CDR3 is 13 residues long. A word on this clonotype: Its antigen is unknown.

Sequencing used PBMCs or a T cell subset sorted from them (not recorded which). V gene TRBV7-2 combines with J gene TRBJ1-4; 8 bases map to TRBD1. The source of this sequence is a man aged 18 to 29 who had mild COVID-19 (a few samples of this study predate the infection). Cell type and time point are not known. Here the CDR3 DNA reads TGTGCCAGCAGCTTAGCCCGACAGGGGTTGCTGTTTTTT. Its protein is CASSLARQGLLFF.